Each of the 10 T cell receptor beta chains below was sequenced from the same sample in a study of CD8+CD57+ T cells in acquired aplastic anemia. Genomic DNA, serving as template, underwent TCR beta VDJ and CDR3 profiling. Using its own MiXCR run on the reads, TCRdb lists one record per CDR3 protein. Of roughly 250,000 distinct CDR3 sequences listed, 70% to 85% are singletons. Patients picked for sequencing had shown CD8+CD57+ cell expansion detected by flow cytometry. Sequenced material: sorted CD4+, CD8+, or CD8+CD57+ T cells (not recorded which) from PBMCs. The receptor source for this set is a human donor with aplastic anemia.

A note on this clonotype: At one end the junction does not follow the germline gene, possibly because of a read error. This chain links TRBV20-1 with TRBJ2-6, with 9 bases matching TRBD1. Germline V gene sequence: CDR1 DFQATT, CDR2 SNEGSKA (reference sequence). The CDR3 runs to 14 residues. The CDR3 nucleotides are TGCAGTGCTAGAGTACAGGACAGGGGAGACGTCGAAGCTTTC. Its protein product is CSARVQDRGDVEAF.

As regards this clonotype: The CDR3 carries no conserved terminal phenylalanine or tryptophan, so it likely arises from a read error. It is unclear where the CDR3 begins or ends on the DNA, so no DNA is shown, and the CDR3 is as TCRdb lists it. This sequence joins TRBV7-2 and TRBJ2-3; the table gives TRBD1 as D, unverified against the DNA. The CDR3 has 13 residues if both end residues are counted. Per germline, CDR1 SGHTA and CDR2 FQGNSA. This CDR3 reads CASSFGGTPDTQY.

Concerning this clonotype: Germline is not matched at one junction end, which may reflect a read error. As DNA, the CDR3 is TGTGCCAGCAGCGTTCAGAGAAGCGGGGGGAAGGAGGACTTC. Its translation is CASSVQRSGGKEDF. The chain uses TRBV7-9 and TRBJ2-7; TRBD2 agrees at 9 bases. The CDR3 contains 14 residues. Germline CDR1 reads SEHNR; CDR2 reads FQNEAQ (reference sequence).

Only a few counts were recorded for this clonotype. V and J are TRBV7-6 and TRBJ1-1; D not resolved. Trimming stripped 0 bases from V and 13 bases from J, with 21 bases between. The CDR3 spans 15 residues. Germline CDR1 and CDR2: SGHVS and FNYEAQ. The CDR3 protein is CASSLAPTDTQDFFF. The CDR3 coding sequence is TGTGCCAGCAGCTTAGCCCCCACAGATACGCAGGATTTTTTCTTT.

As to this clonotype: The final CDR3 position lacks the conserved phenylalanine or tryptophan, pointing to a likely read error. It is unclear where the CDR3 begins or ends on the DNA, so no DNA is shown, and the CDR3 is as TCRdb lists it. V and J are TRBV7-9 and TRBJ1-5; the DNA was not used to check the table's D call, TRBD1. The CDR3 region is 13 residues in length, termini included. Per germline, CDR1 SEHNR and CDR2 FQNEAQ (reference sequence). The CDR3 spells CASSFTRSGRRHV.

Concerning this clonotype: Germline is not matched at one junction end, which may reflect a read error. CDR3 in DNA: TGTGCCAGTAGTTTGGGGGGGGGACCCTACACTGAGCAGTTC. Residues: CASSLGGGPYTEQF. This sequence joins TRBV19 and TRBJ2-4; TRBD2 agrees at 7 bases. This CDR3 spans 14 amino acids. Germline-derived CDR1 and CDR2 are LNHDA and SQIVND (reference sequence).

This clonotype appeared once. At one end the junction does not follow the germline gene, possibly because of a read error. The chain joins TRBV2 to TRBJ2-1, with 9 bases lining up with TRBD1. The CDR3 consists of 14 residues. Germline CDR1 is SNHLY and CDR2 is FYNNEI. CDR3: CASGPGQGPLEQYF. As DNA, the CDR3 is TGTGCCAGCGGTCCGGGACAGGGACCATTGGAGCAGTATTTC.

The CDR3 here is CASSPAGESSYKEFF. The CDR3 DNA sequence: TGTGCCAGCAGCCCAGCGGGGGAAAGCTCCTATAAGGAGTTCTTC. V is TRBV7-9 and J is TRBJ2-1; 8 nucleotides line up with TRBD2. CDR3 length: 15 residues. Germline CDR1 SEHNR, CDR2 FQNEAQ (reference sequence). V shed 5 bases and J 14 bases; nucleotides not matched to a gene: 17.

The V call is TRBV7-6, the J call TRBJ2-3; TRBD1 aligns across 7 bases. This CDR3 region has 15 residues. Per germline, CDR1 SGHVS and CDR2 FNYEAQ. With V trimmed by 1 base and J by 15 bases, 16 bases remained unmatched. CDR3 DNA sequence: TGTGCCAGCAGCTTAGGGGGACAGAGCGATACGCAGCATTATTTT. Its protein product is CASSLGGQSDTQHYF.

The genes are TRBV20-1 and TRBJ2-3; 8 bases are shared with TRBD2. There are 13 residues in the CDR3. J lost 7 bases, V lost 8 bases, and 11 bases had no gene match. Germline loops: CDR1 DFQATT, CDR2 SNEGSKA (reference sequence). This chain's CDR3 is CSTGRGAPNTQYF. The CDR3 DNA follows: TGCAGTACCGGGCGGGGGGCCCCAAATACGCAGTATTTT.